The 30 T cell receptor beta chains in this list originate from one sample, sequenced in a study of blood T cell repertoires in COVID-19. The data were produced by immunoSEQ multiplex PCR, yet TCRdb's version contains in-frame clones alone and is incomplete. The sample lists roughly 160,000 clones; 85% to 90% were seen once. The sequencing sample was made of peripheral blood. The receptor source for this set is a man aged 60 to 69 with COVID-19, enrolled during active disease.

This clone was found a few times. The sample carries other DNA sequences with the same CDR3. The J gene is TRBJ1-6, the V gene TRBV6-2 or TRBV6-3; 8 positions agree with TRBD1. After removal of 2 bases from V and 10 bases from J, the junction contained 7 bases not matched to a gene. Germline V lookup: CDR1 MNHEY, CDR2 SVGEGT. This CDR3 contains 15 residues. The CDR3 DNA follows: TGTGCCAGCAGTTACGGGACAGGAGAAGGGTCACCCCTCCACTTT. Its translation is CASSYGTGEGSPLHF.

This chain links TRBV7-6 with TRBJ2-1, with TRBD2 matching over 14 bases. Unmatched junction bases numbered 8, after V lost 3 bases and J lost 10 bases. This CDR3 contains 16 residues. CDR1 is SGHVS, CDR2 FNYEAQ, per germline. CDR3 amino acids: CASSLAGLAGVAEQFF. In DNA, the CDR3 is TGTGCCAGCAGCTTGGCGGGACTAGCGGGAGTAGCCGAGCAGTTCTTC.

The chain uses TRBV7-3 and TRBJ1-1, with 7 positions matching TRBD1. The CDR3 has 15 amino acids. Germline loops: CDR1 SGHTA, CDR2 FQGTGA. V was pared by 1 base and J by 1 base, with 3 bases of the junction left unmatched. CDR3 in amino acids: CASSLIGGANTEAFF. As DNA, the CDR3 is TGTGCCAGCAGCTTAATAGGGGGCGCGAACACTGAAGCTTTCTTT.

The V call is TRBV6-5, the J call TRBJ1-2; 8 bases agree with TRBD1. Germline trimming cut 11 bases from V and 4 bases from J; bases unmatched to any gene: 12. The CDR3 totals 14 residues. Germline CDR1 reads MNHEY; CDR2 reads SVGAGI. This CDR3 is CAAAERQGPYGYTF. CDR3 nucleotides: TGTGCCGCTGCTGAGAGACAGGGGCCCTATGGCTACACCTTC.

The genes are TRBV9 and TRBJ2-1; 7 positions match TRBD1. This CDR3 is 16 amino acids long. The germline V gene has CDR1 SGDLS and CDR2 YYNGEE. J was trimmed by 2 bases and V by 4 bases; bases with no gene match: 9. This CDR3 reads CASSLRGQGAYNEQFF. The CDR3 DNA is TGTGCCAGCAGCCTTAGGGGGCAGGGGGCCTACAATGAGCAGTTCTTC.

In regard to this clone: The identical CDR3 is also encoded by other nucleotide sequences in the sample. The chain has TRBV4-3 and TRBJ1-3, with a weak D call TRBD1 (6 bases). Germline CDR1 and CDR2: LGHNA and YSLEER. CDR3 length: 16 amino acids. V was pared by 1 base and J by 4 bases, with 14 bases between. CDR3 region: CASSQVGGHSGNTIYF. Here the CDR3 DNA reads TGCGCCAGCAGCCAAGTGGGGGGGCATAGCGGAAACACCATATATTTT.

The gene calls are TRBV7-2 and TRBJ2-1, with 9 nucleotides matching TRBD1. The V segment lost 5 bases and the J segment 4 bases; nucleotides outside the gene matches: 18. This CDR3 is built from 19 residues. In germline, CDR1 is SGHTA, CDR2 FQGNSA. CDR3 bases: TGTGCCAGCAGCCCGAAGTCGCAGTTTATAGGGACAGGGTACAATGAGCAGTTCTTC. Translating gives CASSPKSQFIGTGYNEQFF.

Here the CDR3 DNA reads TGTGCCAGCAGTGAAGCGATAGTCTACGAGCAGTACTTC. Its protein is CASSEAIVYEQYF. V and J are TRBV6-1 and TRBJ2-7; D not certain. From germline, CDR1 is MNHNS and CDR2 SASEGT. V lost 0 bases, J lost 3 bases, and 6 bases lay in between. The CDR3 spans 13 residues.

This chain uses TRBV24-1 with TRBJ2-3; 7 bases align to TRBD1. Germline V gene data show CDR1 as KGHDR and CDR2 as SFDVKD. CDR3 length: 15 amino acids. V lost 3 bases to trimming and J lost 1 base; unmatched junction nucleotides: 3. As DNA, the CDR3 is TGTGCCACCAGTGATGCCGACAGGGGCACAGATACGCAGTATTTT. It is translated as CATSDADRGTDTQYF.

As regards this clone: The junction and the germline gene differ at one end; a read error may be behind it. The chain is built from TRBV3-1 (or the pseudogene TRBV3-2) and TRBJ1-6, with TRBD1 matching over 7 bases. From germline, CDR1 is LGHDT and CDR2 YNNKEL (reference sequence). This CDR3 has 15 residues. The chain's CDR3 is CASTQGRGNNSPLHF. For the CDR3, the DNA is TGTGCCAGCACCCAGGGCAGGGGGAATAACTCACCCCTCCACTTT.

The chain is built from TRBV4-2 and TRBJ2-1, with 8 bases fitting TRBD2. The germline gives CDR1 LGHNA, CDR2 YNFKEQ. This CDR3 contains 16 residues. J was trimmed by 2 bases and V by 1 base; bases with no gene match: 4. CDR3 amino acids: CASSQGSGRTYNEQFF. In DNA form, the CDR3 reads TGTGCCAGCAGCCAAGGAAGCGGGAGAACCTACAATGAGCAGTTCTTC.

The gene calls are TRBV4-3 and TRBJ2-5; D not resolved. Trimming removed 0 bases from V and 2 bases from J, with 16 bases in between. This CDR3 has 17 amino acids. Germline V gene lookup returns CDR1 LGHNA and CDR2 YSLEER. The chain's CDR3 is CASSQDRYNGKQETQYF. The CDR3 bases are TGCGCCAGCAGCCAAGACAGGTATAACGGAAAACAAGAGACCCAGTACTTC.

The chain carries TRBV11-2 and TRBJ1-1, with 8 bases fitting TRBD1. This CDR3 region has 15 residues. With 5 bases clipped from V and 3 bases from J, the junction kept 8 bases outside the gene matches. Germline V gene data show CDR1 as SGHAT and CDR2 as FQNNGV. This chain's CDR3 is CASSPETGADTEAFF. The CDR3 DNA reads as TGTGCCAGCAGCCCTGAGACAGGGGCGGACACTGAAGCTTTCTTT.

V gene TRBV6-6 combines with J gene TRBJ2-2; 12 bases agree with TRBD1. Trimming took 5 bases from V and 1 from J; bases not matched to a gene: 5. The germline V gene has CDR1 MNHNY and CDR2 SVGAGI (reference sequence). The CDR3 spans 17 residues. The CDR3 protein is CASSRGQGARNTGELFF. In DNA, the CDR3 is TGTGCCAGCAGTCGGGGACAGGGGGCCCGGAACACCGGGGAGCTGTTTTTT.

The chain links TRBV7-2 to TRBJ2-7, with a possible D match to TRBD1 (6 bases). Germline CDR1 and CDR2: SGHTA and FQGNSA. The CDR3 extends over 15 amino acids. The V and J ends lost 4 bases and 0 bases respectively, with 13 bases between them. CDR3 DNA: TGTGCCAGCAGCTCCAGGACAGCTAGCTCCTACGAGCAGTACTTC. Protein product: CASSSRTASSYEQYF.

The chain recombines TRBV29-1 with TRBJ2-1; TRBD1 matches at 7 bases. Germline V gives CDR1 SQVTM, CDR2 ANQGSEA. The CDR3 is 12 residues long. J gave up 12 bases and V 7 bases, and 12 bases lay outside the gene matches. CDR3 protein: CSGGQGDGLQFF. The CDR3 DNA sequence: TGCAGCGGAGGGCAGGGGGACGGTTTGCAGTTCTTC.

The chain carries TRBV7-2 and TRBJ1-1; 8 bases are a match to TRBD1. Germline CDR1 is SGHTA and CDR2 is FQGNSA. The trim removed 4 bases at V and 5 bases at J, leaving 6 bases unmatched. The CDR3 sequence is 14 residues long. The CDR3: CASSSDRVGTEAFF. The DNA of the CDR3 is TGTGCCAGCAGCTCGGACAGGGTGGGAACTGAAGCTTTCTTT.

The chain has TRBV15 and TRBJ1-2, with 8 bases fitting TRBD1. The CDR3 sequence is 13 residues long. V lost 3 bases to trimming and J lost 8 bases; unmatched junction nucleotides: 5. CDR1 and CDR2 (germline): LNHNV, YYDKDF (reference sequence). CDR3 sequence reads: CATSSQGAYGYTF. CDR3 coding DNA: TGTGCCACCAGCAGCCAGGGGGCGTACGGCTACACCTTC.

Only a few counts were recorded for this clone. V is TRBV2 and J is TRBJ2-5, with D uncertain. Per germline, CDR1 SNHLY and CDR2 FYNNEI. V shed 3 bases and J shed 2 bases, with 7 bases lying between them. The CDR3 extends over 13 amino acids. The CDR3 is CASSDSLQETQYF. The DNA of the CDR3 is TGTGCCAGCAGTGACTCCTTACAAGAGACCCAGTACTTC. The variable domain in full, with the rest retrieved from reference TRBV2 and TRBJ2-5, is EPEVTQTPSHQVTQMGQEVILRCVPISNHLYFYWYRQILGQKVEFLVSFYNNEISEKSEIFDDQFSVERPDGSNFTLKIRSTKLEDSAMYFCASSDSLQETQYFGPGTRLLVL.

The chain recombines TRBV6-5 with TRBJ2-7; TRBD1 matches at 8 bases. Unmatched junction bases numbered 6, after V lost 6 bases and J lost 2 bases. This CDR3 contains 14 residues. Looked up from germline, CDR1 is MNHEY and CDR2 is SVGAGI. The CDR3 reads CASRGQGETYEQYF. The CDR3 coding sequence is TGTGCCAGCAGAGGACAGGGAGAGACCTACGAGCAGTACTTC.

This clone was picked up one time. The V gene is TRBV7-3, the J gene TRBJ2-6; D not resolved. There are 14 residues in the CDR3. The V and J ends lost 4 bases and 4 bases respectively, with 8 bases between them. Per the germline V gene, CDR1 is SGHTA and CDR2 is FQGTGA. CDR3 protein: CASSSGTGANVLTF. CDR3 in DNA: TGTGCCAGCAGCTCAGGTACCGGGGCCAACGTCCTGACTTTC. Supplemented by reference TRBV7-3 and TRBJ2-6, the full variable domain reads GAGVSQTPSNKVTEKGKYVELRCDPISGHTALYWYRQSLGQGPEFLIYFQGTGAADDSGLPNDRFFAVRPEGSVSTLKIQRTERGDSAVYLCASSSGTGANVLTFGAGSRLTVL.

This CDR3 is CASSLSTGSNYGYTF. The DNA of the CDR3 is TGTGCCAGCAGTTTATCGACTGGGTCTAACTATGGCTACACCTTC. J is TRBJ1-2 and V is TRBV28; D uncertain. Trimming pared 1 base from V and 0 bases from J, leaving 9 bases between. The germline gives CDR1 MDHEN, CDR2 SYDVKM. The CDR3 length is 15 residues.

This rearrangement joins TRBV11-1 to TRBJ2-3; 9 positions match TRBD2. CDR3 length: 14 residues. V shed 6 bases and J 6 bases; nucleotides not matched to a gene: 7. Germline loops: CDR1 SGHAT, CDR2 FQDESV (reference sequence). The CDR3 reads CASRGWTSDDTQYF. The CDR3 nucleotides are TGTGCCAGCAGAGGCTGGACTAGCGATGATACGCAGTATTTT.

The chain combines TRBV3-1 (or the pseudogene TRBV3-2) with TRBJ1-1, with 7 bases that match TRBD1. Looked up from germline, CDR1 is LGHDT and CDR2 is YNNKEL (reference sequence). This CDR3 region has 15 residues. V was pared by 2 bases and J by 2 bases, with 5 bases of the junction left unmatched. CDR3 loop: CASSQSDRVNTEAFF. DNA of the CDR3: TGTGCCAGCAGCCAAAGTGACAGGGTAAACACTGAAGCTTTCTTT.

For the CDR3, the DNA is TGTGCCAGTAGTATGATGACAGGCTCTGGCTACACCTTC. It translates to CASSMMTGSGYTF. J is TRBJ1-2 and V is TRBV19, with D possibly matching TRBD1 (6 bases). Germline CDR1 is LNHDA and CDR2 is SQIVND (reference sequence). The CDR3 length is 13 residues. The V gene lost 3 bases and the J gene lost 7 bases, with 12 bases spanning the gap.

V and J are TRBV20-1 and TRBJ1-2, with a tentative D call TRBD1 (5 bases). Trimming took 8 bases from V and 8 from J, leaving 12 bases between them. CDR3 size: 10 residues. CDR1 DFQATT and CDR2 SNEGSKA come from the germline V gene (reference sequence). The CDR3 DNA reads as TGCAGTTTTATCAGGGTCGGCTACACCTTC. Translated, it gives CSFIRVGYTF.

J is TRBJ2-3 and V is TRBV5-1; perhaps TRBD2 as D (7 bases). From germline, CDR1 is SGHRS and CDR2 YFSETQ. V dropped 0 bases and J dropped 0 bases, with 11 bases sitting between them. CDR3 size: 16 residues. In DNA, the CDR3 is TGCGCCAGCAGCTTGGGACGGGGGGCTAGCACAGATACGCAGTATTTT. Its translation is CASSLGRGASTDTQYF. The variable domain in full, completed from reference TRBV5-1 and TRBJ2-3, reads KAGVTQTPRYLIKTRGQQVTLSCSPISGHRSVSWYQQTPGQGLQFLFEYFSETQRNKGNFPGRFSGRQFSNSRSEMNVSTLELGDSALYLCASSLGRGASTDTQYFGPGTRLTVL.

CDR3 bases: TGTGCCAGCAGTCGACAGGACTTCTACGAGCAGTACTTC. Residues: CASSRQDFYEQYF. The chain employs TRBV11-1 and TRBJ2-7, with TRBD1 as a possible D gene (6 bases). Germline V gives CDR1 SGHAT, CDR2 FQDESV (reference sequence). Trimming stripped 6 bases from V and 3 bases from J, with 12 bases between. This CDR3 is 13 amino acids long.

This sequence joins TRBV28 and TRBJ1-6, with unresolved D. Per the germline V gene, CDR1 is MDHEN and CDR2 is SYDVKM. V lost 3 bases to trimming and J lost 5 bases, with 8 bases between them. The CDR3 extends over 14 amino acids. The CDR3 DNA sequence: TGTGCCAGCAGTTTGGCAGGCAATAATTCACCCCTCCACTTT. The encoded protein is CASSLAGNNSPLHF.

Concerning this clone: Mismatch with germline at one junction end may stem from a read error. The chain carries TRBV5-6 and TRBJ1-2; D not certain. The CDR3 has 15 amino acids. CDR1 and CDR2 from the germline V gene are SGHDT and YYEEEE. DNA for the CDR3: TGTGCCAGCAGTTTGCTTGATAGAAACCTCTATGACTACACCTTC. It yields the protein CASSLLDRNLYDYTF.